The clone carrying this T cell receptor (beta chain) has a count of ten or more. Its antigen is as yet unknown. This sample is part of a study of T cells in Graves' hyperthyroidism and ophthalmopathy. The wider study: Any treatment followed the collection of peripheral blood at initial diagnosis.

TCR beta CDR3 region amplification was performed from RNA transcripts. The TCR CDR3 first-round RT-PCR relied on the HTBI primer set. One entry per CDR3 protein, called by TCRdb with MiXCR from the multiplex PCR reads. The profile shows some 500,000 distinct CDR3 sequences, about 15% of them singletons. In germline, CDR1 is ENHRY, CDR2 SYGVKD. V lost 10 bases, J lost 4 bases, and 13 bases lay in between. CDR3 length: 12 amino acids. Points from the study as a whole: Blood also showed most of the thyroid clonotypes that were expanded above 0.001.

The chain couples TRBV10-3 to TRBJ1-2; D unresolved. Sequenced input: blood. The clonotype was recovered from a woman aged 18 to 35 with Graves' hyperthyroidism. In DNA, the CDR3 is TGTGCCACCCATAGAGAAGGCTATGGCTACACCTTC. Translating gives CATHREGYGYTF.